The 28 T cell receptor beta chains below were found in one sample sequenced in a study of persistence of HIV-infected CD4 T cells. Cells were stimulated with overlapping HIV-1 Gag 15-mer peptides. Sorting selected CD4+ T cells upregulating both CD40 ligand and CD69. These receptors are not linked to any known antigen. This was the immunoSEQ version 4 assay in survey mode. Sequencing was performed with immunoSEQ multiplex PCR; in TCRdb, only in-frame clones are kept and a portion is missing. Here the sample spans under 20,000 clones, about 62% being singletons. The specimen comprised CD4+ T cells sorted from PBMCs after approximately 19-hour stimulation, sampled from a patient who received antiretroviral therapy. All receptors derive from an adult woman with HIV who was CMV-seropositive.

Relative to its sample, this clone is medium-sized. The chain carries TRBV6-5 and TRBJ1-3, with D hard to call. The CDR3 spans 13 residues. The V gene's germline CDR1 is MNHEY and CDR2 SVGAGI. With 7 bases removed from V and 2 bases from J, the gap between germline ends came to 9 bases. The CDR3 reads CASKPGAGNTIYF. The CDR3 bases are TGTGCCAGCAAACCGGGAGCTGGAAACACCATATATTTT.

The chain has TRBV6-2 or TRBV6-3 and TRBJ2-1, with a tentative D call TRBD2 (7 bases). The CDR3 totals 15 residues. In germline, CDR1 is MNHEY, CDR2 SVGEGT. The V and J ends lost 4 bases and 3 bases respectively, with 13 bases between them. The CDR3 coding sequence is TGTGCCAGCAGTTTGGGGGGGGCACGCTACAATGAGCAGTTCTTC. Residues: CASSLGGARYNEQFF.

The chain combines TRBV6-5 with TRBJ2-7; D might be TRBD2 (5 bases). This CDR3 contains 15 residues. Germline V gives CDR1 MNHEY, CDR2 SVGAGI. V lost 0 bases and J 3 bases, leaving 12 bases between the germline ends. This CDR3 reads CASSYSSNGLYEQYF. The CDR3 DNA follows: TGTGCCAGCAGTTACTCAAGTAACGGACTCTACGAGCAGTACTTC.

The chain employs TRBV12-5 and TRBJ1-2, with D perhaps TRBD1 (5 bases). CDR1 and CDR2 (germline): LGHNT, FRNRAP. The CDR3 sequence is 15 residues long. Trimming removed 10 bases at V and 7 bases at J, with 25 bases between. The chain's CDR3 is CATSPSLGRAGGYTF. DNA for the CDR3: TGTGCTACGAGCCCCTCCCTTGGCAGGGCCGGTGGCTACACCTTC.

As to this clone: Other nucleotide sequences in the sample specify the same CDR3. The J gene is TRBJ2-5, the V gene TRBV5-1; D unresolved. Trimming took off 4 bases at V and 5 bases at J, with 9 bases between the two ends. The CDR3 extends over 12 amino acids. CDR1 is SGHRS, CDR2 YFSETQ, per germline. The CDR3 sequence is CASSPPAETQYF. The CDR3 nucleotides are TGCGCCAGCAGCCCCCCGGCGGAGACCCAGTACTTC.

The CDR3 DNA reads TGTGCCAGCAGCCAAGATGGGGCTAGCGGGAATGAGCAGTTCTTC. This translates into CASSQDGASGNEQFF. This chain uses TRBV4-2 with TRBJ2-1, with 8 bases lining up with TRBD2. CDR3 length equals 15 residues. Germline lookup yields CDR1 LGHNA and CDR2 YNFKEQ. Losses at the gene ends were 0 bases for V and 7 bases for J; bases not matched to a gene: 5.

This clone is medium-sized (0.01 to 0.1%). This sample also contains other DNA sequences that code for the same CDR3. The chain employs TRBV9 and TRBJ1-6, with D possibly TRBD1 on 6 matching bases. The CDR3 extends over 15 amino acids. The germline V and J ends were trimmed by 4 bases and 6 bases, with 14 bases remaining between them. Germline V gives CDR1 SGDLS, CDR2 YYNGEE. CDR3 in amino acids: CASSLQGDGNSPLHF. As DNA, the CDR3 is TGTGCCAGCAGCTTACAGGGAGATGGTAATTCACCCCTCCACTTT.

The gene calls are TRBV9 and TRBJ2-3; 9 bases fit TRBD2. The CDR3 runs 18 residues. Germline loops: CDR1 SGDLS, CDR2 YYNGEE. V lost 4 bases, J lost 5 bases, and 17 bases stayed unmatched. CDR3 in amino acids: CASSPSRARGGLGDTQYF. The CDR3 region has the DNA TGTGCCAGCAGCCCCTCCCGGGCGCGGGGGGGCTTGGGAGATACGCAGTATTTT.

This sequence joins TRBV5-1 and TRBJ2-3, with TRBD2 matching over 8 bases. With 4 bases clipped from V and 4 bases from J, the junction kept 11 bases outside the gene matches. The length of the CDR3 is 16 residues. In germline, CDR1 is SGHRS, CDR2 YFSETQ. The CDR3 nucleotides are TGCGCCAGCAGCACGCAGGGGAGCGGGGGTGCAGATACGCAGTATTTT. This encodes CASSTQGSGGADTQYF.

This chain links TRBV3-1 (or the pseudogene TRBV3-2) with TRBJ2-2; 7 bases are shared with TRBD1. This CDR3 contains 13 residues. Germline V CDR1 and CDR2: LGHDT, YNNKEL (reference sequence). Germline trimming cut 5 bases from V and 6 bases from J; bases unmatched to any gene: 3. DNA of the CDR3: TGTGCCAGCAGCTCAGGGGGACCCGGGGAGCTGTTTTTT. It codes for CASSSGGPGELFF.

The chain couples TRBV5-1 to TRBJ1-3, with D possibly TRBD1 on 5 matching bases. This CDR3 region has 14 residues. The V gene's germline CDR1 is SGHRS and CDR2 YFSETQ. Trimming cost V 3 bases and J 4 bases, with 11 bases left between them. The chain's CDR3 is CASSSGHGGNTIYF. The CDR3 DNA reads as TGCGCCAGCAGCTCGGGGCATGGAGGAAACACCATATATTTT.

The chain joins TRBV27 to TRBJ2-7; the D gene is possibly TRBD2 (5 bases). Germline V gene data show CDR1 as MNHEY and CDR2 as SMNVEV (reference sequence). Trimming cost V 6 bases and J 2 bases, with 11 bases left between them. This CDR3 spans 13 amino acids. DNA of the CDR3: TGTGCCAGCAGGGTGGGAGAAGCCTACGAGCAGTACTTC. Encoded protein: CASRVGEAYEQYF.

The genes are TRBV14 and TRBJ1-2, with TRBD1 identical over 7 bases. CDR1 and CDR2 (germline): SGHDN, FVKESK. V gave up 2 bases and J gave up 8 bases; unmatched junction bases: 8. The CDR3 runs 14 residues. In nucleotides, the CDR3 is TGTGCCAGCAGCCAAATAGACAGGGTGGGGGGCTACACCTTC. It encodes CASSQIDRVGGYTF. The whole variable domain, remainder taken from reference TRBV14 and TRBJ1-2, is EAGVTQFPSHSVIEKGQTVTLRCDPISGHDNLYWYRRVMGKEIKFLLHFVKESKQDESGMPNNRFLAERTGGTYSTLKVQPAELEDSGVYFCASSQIDRVGGYTFGSGTRLTVV.

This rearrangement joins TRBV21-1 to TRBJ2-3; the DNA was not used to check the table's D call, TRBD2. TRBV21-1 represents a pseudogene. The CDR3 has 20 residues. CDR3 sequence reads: CASSKARYLLLADHTDTQYF. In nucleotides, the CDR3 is TGTGCCAGCAGCAAAGCCCGCTATCTATTACTAGCGGATCACACAGATACGCAGTATTTT.

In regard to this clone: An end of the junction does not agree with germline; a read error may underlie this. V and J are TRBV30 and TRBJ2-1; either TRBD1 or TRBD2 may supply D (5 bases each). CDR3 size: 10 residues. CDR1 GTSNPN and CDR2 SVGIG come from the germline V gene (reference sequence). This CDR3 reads CGAGLGEQFF. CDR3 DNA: TGCGGGGCAGGTTTAGGTGAGCAGTTCTTC.

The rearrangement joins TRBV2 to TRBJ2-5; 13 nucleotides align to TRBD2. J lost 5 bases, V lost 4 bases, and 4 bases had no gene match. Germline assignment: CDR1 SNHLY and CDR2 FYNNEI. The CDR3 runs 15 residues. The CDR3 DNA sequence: TGTGCCAGCAGTGCACTAGCGGGGGGGAGGGAGACCCAGTACTTC. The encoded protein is CASSALAGGRETQYF.

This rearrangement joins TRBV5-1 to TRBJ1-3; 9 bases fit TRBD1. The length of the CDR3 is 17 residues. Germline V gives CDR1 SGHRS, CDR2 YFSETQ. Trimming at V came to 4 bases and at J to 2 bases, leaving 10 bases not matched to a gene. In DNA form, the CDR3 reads TGCGCCAGCAGCCCGGGGACAGGGAAGGTAGCTGGAAACACCATATATTTT. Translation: CASSPGTGKVAGNTIYF. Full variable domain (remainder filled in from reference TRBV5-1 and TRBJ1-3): KAGVTQTPRYLIKTRGQQVTLSCSPISGHRSVSWYQQTPGQGLQFLFEYFSETQRNKGNFPGRFSGRQFSNSRSEMNVSTLELGDSALYLCASSPGTGKVAGNTIYFGEGSWLTVV.

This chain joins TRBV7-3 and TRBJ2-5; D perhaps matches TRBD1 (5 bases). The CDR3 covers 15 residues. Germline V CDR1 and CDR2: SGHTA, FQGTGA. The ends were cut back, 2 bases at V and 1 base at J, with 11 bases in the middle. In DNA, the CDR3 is TGTGCCAGCAGCTTATCTTCAGGGTCCCAAGAGACCCAGTACTTC. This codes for CASSLSSGSQETQYF.

The CDR3 region is CATSRVTTGADTQYF. The CDR3 nucleotides read TGTGCCACCAGCAGAGTAACGACAGGGGCAGATACGCAGTATTTT. The chain has TRBV15 and TRBJ2-3, with TRBD1 matching over 8 bases. Looked up from germline, CDR1 is LNHNV and CDR2 is YYDKDF (reference sequence). V trimming: 1 base; J trimming: 4 bases; junction bases outside the gene matches: 4. The CDR3 extends over 15 amino acids.

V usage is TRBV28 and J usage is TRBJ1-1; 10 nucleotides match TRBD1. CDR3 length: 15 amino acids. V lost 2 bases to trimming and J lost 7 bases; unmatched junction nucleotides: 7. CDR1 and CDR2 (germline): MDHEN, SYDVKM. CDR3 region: CASSLNGQGVFEAFF. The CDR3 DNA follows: TGTGCCAGCAGTTTAAACGGACAGGGGGTCTTTGAAGCTTTCTTT.

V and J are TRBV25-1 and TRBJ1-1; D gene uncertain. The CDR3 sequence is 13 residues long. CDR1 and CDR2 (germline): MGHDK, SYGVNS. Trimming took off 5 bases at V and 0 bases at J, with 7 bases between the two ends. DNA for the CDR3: TGTGCCAGCAGTAAGGGAATGAACACTGAAGCTTTCTTT. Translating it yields CASSKGMNTEAFF.

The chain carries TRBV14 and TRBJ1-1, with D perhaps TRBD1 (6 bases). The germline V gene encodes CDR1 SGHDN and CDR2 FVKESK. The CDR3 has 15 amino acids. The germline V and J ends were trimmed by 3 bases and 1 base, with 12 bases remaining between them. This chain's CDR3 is CASSHWGPANTEAFF. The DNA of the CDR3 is TGTGCCAGCAGCCACTGGGGGCCGGCGAACACTGAAGCTTTCTTT.

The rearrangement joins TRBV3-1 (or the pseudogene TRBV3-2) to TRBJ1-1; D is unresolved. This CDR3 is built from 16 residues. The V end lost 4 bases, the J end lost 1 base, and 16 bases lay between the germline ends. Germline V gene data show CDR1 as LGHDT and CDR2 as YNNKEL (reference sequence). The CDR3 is CASSRQDPTRNTEAFF. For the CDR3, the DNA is TGTGCCAGCAGCCGCCAGGATCCTACGCGGAACACTGAAGCTTTCTTT.

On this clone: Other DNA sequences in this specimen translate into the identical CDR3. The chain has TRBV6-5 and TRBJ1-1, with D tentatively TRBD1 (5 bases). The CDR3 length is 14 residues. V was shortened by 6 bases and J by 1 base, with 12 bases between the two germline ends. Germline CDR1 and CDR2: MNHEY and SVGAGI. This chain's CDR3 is CASSYRGRNTEAFF. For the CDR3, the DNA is TGTGCCAGCAGCTACCGGGGACGGAACACTGAAGCTTTCTTT.

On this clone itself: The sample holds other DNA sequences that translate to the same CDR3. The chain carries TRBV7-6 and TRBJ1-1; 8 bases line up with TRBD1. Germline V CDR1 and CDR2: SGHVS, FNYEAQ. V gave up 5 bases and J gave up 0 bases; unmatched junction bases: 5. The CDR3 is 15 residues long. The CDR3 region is CASSLRQGMNTEAFF. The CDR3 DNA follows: TGTGCCAGCAGCCTGCGACAGGGGATGAACACTGAAGCTTTCTTT.

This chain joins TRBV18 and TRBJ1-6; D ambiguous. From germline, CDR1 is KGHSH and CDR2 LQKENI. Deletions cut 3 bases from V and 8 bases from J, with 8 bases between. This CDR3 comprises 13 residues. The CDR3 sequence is CASSPEGDSPLHF. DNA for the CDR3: TGTGCCAGCTCACCGGAAGGTGATTCACCCCTCCACTTT.

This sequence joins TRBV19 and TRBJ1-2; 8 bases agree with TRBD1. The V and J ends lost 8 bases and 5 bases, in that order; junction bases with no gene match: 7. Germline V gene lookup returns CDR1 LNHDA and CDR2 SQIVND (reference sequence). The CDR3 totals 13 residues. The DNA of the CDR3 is TGTGCCAGTCACAGGGGGTCGGGGTATGGCTACACCTTC. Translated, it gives CASHRGSGYGYTF.

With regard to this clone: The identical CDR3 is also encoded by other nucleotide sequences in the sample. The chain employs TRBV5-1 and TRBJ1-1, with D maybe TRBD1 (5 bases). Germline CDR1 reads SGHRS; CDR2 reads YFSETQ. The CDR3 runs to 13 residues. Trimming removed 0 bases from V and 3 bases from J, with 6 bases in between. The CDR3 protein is CASSLGRDTEAFF. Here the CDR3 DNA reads TGCGCCAGCAGCTTGGGCAGGGACACTGAAGCTTTCTTT. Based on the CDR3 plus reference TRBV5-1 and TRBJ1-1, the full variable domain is KAGVTQTPRYLIKTRGQQVTLSCSPISGHRSVSWYQQTPGQGLQFLFEYFSETQRNKGNFPGRFSGRQFSNSRSEMNVSTLELGDSALYLCASSLGRDTEAFFGQGTRLTVV.